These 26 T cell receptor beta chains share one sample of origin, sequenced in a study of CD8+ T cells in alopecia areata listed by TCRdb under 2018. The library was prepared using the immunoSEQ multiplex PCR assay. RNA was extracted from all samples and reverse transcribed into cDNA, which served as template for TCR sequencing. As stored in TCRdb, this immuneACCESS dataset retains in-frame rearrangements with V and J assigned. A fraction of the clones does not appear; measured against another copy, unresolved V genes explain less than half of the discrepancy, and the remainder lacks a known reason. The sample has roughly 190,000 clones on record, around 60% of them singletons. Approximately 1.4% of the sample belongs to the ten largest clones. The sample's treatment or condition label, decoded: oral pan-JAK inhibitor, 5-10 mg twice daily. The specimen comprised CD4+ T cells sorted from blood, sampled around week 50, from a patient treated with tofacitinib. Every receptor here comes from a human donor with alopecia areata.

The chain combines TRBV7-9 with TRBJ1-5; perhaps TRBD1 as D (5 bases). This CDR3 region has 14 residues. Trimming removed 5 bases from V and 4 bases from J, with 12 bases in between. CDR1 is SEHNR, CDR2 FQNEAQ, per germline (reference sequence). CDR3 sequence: CASSLPGLNQPQHF. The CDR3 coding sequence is TGTGCCAGCAGCCTCCCGGGGCTAAATCAGCCCCAGCATTTT.

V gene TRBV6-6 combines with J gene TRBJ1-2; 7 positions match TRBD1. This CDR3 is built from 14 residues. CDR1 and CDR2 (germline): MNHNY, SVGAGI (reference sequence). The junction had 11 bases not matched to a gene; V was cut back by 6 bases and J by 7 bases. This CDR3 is CASRARQGSGGYTF. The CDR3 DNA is TGTGCCAGCAGGGCAAGACAGGGTTCGGGTGGCTACACCTTC.

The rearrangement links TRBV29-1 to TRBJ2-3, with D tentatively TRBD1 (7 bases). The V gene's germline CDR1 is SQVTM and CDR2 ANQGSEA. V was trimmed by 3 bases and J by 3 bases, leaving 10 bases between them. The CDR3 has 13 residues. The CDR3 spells CSVDRGETDTQYF. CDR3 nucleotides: TGCAGCGTTGACAGGGGGGAGACAGATACGCAGTATTTT.

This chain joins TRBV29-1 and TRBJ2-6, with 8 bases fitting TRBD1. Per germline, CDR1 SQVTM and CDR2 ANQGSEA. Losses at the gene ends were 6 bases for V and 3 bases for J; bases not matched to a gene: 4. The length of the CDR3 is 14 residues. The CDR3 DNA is TGCAGCGTGCTACAGGGGGTTGGGGCCAACGTCCTGACTTTC. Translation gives CSVLQGVGANVLTF.

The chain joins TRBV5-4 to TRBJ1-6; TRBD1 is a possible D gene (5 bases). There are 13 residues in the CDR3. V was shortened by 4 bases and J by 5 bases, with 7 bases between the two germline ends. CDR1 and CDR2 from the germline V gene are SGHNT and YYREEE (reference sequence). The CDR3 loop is CASSMTDNSPLHF. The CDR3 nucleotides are TGTGCCAGCAGCATGACAGATAATTCACCCCTCCACTTT.

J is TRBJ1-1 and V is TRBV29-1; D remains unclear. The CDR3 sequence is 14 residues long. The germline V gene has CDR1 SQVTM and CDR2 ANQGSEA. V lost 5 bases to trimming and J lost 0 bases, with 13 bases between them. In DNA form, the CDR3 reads TGCAGCGTTCCCTCTGGGGTTATGAACACTGAAGCTTTCTTT. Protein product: CSVPSGVMNTEAFF.

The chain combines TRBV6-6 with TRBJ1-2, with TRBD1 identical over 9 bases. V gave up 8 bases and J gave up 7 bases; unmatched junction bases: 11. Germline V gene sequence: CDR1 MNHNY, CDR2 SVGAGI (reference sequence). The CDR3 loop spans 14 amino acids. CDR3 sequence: CASGEDRGNFGYTF. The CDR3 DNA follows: TGTGCCAGCGGGGAGGACAGGGGAAATTTTGGCTACACCTTC.

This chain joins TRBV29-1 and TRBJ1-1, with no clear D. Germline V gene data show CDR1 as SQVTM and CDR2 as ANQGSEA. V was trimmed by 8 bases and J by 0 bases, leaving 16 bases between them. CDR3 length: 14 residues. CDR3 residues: CSITAKGMNTEAFF. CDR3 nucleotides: TGCAGCATAACGGCTAAAGGGATGAACACTGAAGCTTTCTTT.

CDR3 in amino acids: CASSAAEGGYEQYF. The CDR3 DNA reads TGTGCCAGCAGCGCCGCGGAGGGGGGCTACGAGCAGTACTTC. The chain carries TRBV9 and TRBJ2-7; D might be TRBD1 or TRBD2, each matching 6 bases. CDR3 length equals 14 residues. V was shortened by 3 bases and J by 3 bases, with 13 bases between the two germline ends. Germline-derived CDR1 and CDR2 are SGDLS and YYNGEE.

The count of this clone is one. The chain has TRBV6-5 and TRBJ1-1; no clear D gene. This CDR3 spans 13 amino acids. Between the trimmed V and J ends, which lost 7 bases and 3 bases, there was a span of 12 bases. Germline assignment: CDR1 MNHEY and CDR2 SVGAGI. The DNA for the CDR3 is TGTGCCAGCACCCTAGGGCGGTACACTGAAGCTTTCTTT. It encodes CASTLGRYTEAFF.

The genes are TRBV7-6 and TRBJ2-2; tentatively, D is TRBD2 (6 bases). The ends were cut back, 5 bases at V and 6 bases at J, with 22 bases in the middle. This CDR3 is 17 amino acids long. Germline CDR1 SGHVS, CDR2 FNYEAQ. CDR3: CASSLSRRLVLAGELFF. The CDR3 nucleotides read TGTGCCAGCAGCCTCAGCCGCCGACTAGTCCTTGCCGGGGAGCTGTTTTTT.

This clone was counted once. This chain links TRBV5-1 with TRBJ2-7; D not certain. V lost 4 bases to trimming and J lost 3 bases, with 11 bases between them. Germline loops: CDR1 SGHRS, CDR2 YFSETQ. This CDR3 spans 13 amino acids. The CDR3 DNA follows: TGCGCCAGCAGCGACCGGGTCGACTACGAGCAGTACTTC. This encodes CASSDRVDYEQYF.

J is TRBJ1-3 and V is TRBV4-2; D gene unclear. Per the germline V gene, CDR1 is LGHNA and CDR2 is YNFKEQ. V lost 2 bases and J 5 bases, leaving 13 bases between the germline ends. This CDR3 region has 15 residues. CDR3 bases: TGTGCCAGCAGCCAACTTCGGGGAAGCAGAAACACCATATATTTT. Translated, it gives CASSQLRGSRNTIYF.

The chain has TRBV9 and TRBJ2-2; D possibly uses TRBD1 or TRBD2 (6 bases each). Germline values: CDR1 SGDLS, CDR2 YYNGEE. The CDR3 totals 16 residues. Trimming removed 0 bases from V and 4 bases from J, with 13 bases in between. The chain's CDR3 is CASSVGRGEGTGELFF. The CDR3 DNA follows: TGTGCCAGCAGCGTAGGTAGGGGGGAAGGCACCGGGGAGCTGTTTTTT.

DNA for the CDR3: TGTGCCAGCAGCTTCTGGGGACTAGCGGGGGGCGTAGAGCAGTTCTTC. It yields the protein CASSFWGLAGGVEQFF. This chain joins TRBV11-3 and TRBJ2-1, with 15 positions matching TRBD2. V lost 3 bases to trimming and J lost 10 bases; unmatched junction nucleotides: 7. Per germline, CDR1 SGHNT and CDR2 YENEEA. This CDR3 has 16 residues.

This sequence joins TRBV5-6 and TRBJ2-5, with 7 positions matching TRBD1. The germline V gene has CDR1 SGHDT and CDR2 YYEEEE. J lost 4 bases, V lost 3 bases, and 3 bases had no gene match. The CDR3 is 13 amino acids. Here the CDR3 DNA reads TGTGCCAGCAGCTCTGGGACAGCAGAGACCCAGTACTTC. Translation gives CASSSGTAETQYF.

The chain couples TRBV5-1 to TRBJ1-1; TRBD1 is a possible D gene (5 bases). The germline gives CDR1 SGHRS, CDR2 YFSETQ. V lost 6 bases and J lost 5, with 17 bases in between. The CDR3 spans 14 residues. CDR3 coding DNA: TGCGCCAGCAATCGGGAGTTGGGGGAAACTGAAGCTTTCTTT. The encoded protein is CASNRELGETEAFF.

The CDR3: CAIRDTGELFF. Here the CDR3 DNA reads TGTGCCATCAGGGACACCGGGGAGCTGTTTTTT. V gene TRBV10-3 combines with J gene TRBJ2-2; no clear D gene. CDR3 length equals 11 residues. Between the trimmed V and J ends, which lost 6 bases and 3 bases, there was a span of 2 bases. From germline, CDR1 is ENHRY and CDR2 SYGVKD.

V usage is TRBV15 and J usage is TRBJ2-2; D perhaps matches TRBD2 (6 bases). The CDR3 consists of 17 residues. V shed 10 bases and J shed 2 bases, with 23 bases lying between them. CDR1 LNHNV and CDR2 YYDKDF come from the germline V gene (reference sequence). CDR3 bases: TGTGCCATACAGAGGGTTAGCGGAGTACTAAACACCGGGGAGCTGTTTTTT. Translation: CAIQRVSGVLNTGELFF.

The DNA of the CDR3 is TGTGCCAGCAGCCCCGGACAGGCCGCCCCCTACAATGAGCAGTTCTTC. Translation: CASSPGQAAPYNEQFF. V is TRBV7-9 and J is TRBJ2-1; 7 bases fit TRBD1. Germline values: CDR1 SEHNR, CDR2 FQNEAQ (reference sequence). The CDR3 covers 16 residues. J was trimmed by 2 bases and V by 5 bases; bases with no gene match: 9.

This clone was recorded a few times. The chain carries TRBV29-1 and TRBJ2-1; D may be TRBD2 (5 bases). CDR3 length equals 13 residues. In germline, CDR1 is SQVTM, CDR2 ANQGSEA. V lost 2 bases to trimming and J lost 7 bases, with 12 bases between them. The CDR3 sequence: CSVELNSVNEQFF. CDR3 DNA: TGCAGCGTTGAACTCAATAGCGTTAATGAGCAGTTCTTC.

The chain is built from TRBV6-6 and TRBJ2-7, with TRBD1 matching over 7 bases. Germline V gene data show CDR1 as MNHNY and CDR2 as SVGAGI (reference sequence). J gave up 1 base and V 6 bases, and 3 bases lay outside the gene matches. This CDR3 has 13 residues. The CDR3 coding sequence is TGTGCCAGCAGGGGGACAGATTCCTACGAGCAGTACTTC. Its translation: CASRGTDSYEQYF.

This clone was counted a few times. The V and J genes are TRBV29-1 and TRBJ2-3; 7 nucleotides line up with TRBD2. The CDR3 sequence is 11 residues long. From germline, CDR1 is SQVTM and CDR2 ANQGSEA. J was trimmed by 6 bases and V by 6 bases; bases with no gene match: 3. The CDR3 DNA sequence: TGCAGCGTCAGAGCGGGGGATACGCAGTATTTT. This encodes CSVRAGDTQYF.

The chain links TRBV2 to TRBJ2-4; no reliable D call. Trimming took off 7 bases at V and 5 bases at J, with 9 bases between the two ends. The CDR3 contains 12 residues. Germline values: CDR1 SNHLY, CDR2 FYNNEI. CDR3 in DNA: TGTGCCAGCACTGGGCAGGAAAACATTCAGTACTTC. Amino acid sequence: CASTGQENIQYF.

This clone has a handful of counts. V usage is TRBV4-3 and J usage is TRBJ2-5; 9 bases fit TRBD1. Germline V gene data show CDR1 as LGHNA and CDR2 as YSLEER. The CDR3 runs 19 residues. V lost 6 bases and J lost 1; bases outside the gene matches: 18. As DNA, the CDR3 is TGCGCCAGCAGTCCGAACCAACAGGGGGCGATTAACGCCCAAGAGACCCAGTACTTC. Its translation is CASSPNQQGAINAQETQYF.

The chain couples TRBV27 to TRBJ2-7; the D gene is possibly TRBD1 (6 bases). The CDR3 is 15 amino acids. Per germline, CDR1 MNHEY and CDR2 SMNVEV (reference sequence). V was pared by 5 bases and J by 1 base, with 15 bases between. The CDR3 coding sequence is TGTGCCAGCAGTGCCATTATCAGGGGTTCCTACGAGCAGTACTTC. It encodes CASSAIIRGSYEQYF.